The clone carrying this TCR beta chain was seen more than once but under ten times. The antigen is undetermined. This entry belongs to a study of T cell repertoires in cytomegalovirus infection. For the study at large: HLA-B-restricted CMV epitopes that are well studied, plus recently identified HLA-C-restricted ones, were used by the study.

Germline-derived CDR1 and CDR2 are DFQATT and SNEGSKA (reference sequence). V gave up 0 bases and J gave up 5 bases, with 11 bases separating them. The CDR3 length is 14 residues. In TCRdb, the reads were re-called with MiXCR into one record per CDR3 protein. Here the sample spans under 130,000 distinct CDR3 sequences, approximately 45% being singletons. This clonotype was obtained from a human donor in good health (CMV status not recorded). Some clones in this sample may be carry-over from other donors' samples. The genes are TRBV20-1 and TRBJ1-5, with a weak D call TRBD1 (6 bases). The sample was CD8+ T cells from cultured PBMCs, taken from culture after CMV antigen stimulation. This chain's CDR3 is CSARDRDTYQPQHF. The CDR3, as DNA: TGCAGTGCTAGAGATCGGGACACCTATCAGCCCCAGCATTTT.